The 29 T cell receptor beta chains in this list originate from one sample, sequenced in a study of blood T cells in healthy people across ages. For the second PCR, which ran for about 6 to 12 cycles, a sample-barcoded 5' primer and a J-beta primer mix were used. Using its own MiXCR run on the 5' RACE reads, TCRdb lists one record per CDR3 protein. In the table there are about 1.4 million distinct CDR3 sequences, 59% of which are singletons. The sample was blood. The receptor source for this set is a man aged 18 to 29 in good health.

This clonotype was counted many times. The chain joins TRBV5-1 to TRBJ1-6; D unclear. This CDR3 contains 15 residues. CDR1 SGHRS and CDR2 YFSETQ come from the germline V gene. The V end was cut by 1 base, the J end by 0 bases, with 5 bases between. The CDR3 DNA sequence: TGCGCCAGCAGCTTGAGCAGCTCCTATAATTCACCCCTCCACTTT. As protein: CASSLSSSYNSPLHF.

CDR3 nucleotide sequence: TGTGCCAGCAGTAACCAGGGAGAAGCTTTCTTT. It translates to CASSNQGEAFF. The J gene is TRBJ1-1, the V gene TRBV6-5; perhaps TRBD1 as D (5 bases). The CDR3 runs to 11 residues. Germline values: CDR1 MNHEY, CDR2 SVGAGI. Between the trimmed V and J ends, which lost 5 bases and 8 bases, there was a span of 9 bases.

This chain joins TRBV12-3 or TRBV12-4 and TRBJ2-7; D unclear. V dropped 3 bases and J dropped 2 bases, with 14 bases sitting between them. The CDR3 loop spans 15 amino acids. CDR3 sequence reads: CASSFATMPTYEQYF. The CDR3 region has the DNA TGTGCCAGCAGTTTCGCGACAATGCCGACCTACGAGCAGTACTTC.

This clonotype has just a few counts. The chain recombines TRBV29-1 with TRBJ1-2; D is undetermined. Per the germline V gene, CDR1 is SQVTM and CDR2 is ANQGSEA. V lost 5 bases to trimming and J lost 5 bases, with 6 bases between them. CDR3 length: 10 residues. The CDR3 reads CSVLNYGYTF. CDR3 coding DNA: TGCAGCGTTTTGAATTATGGCTACACCTTC.

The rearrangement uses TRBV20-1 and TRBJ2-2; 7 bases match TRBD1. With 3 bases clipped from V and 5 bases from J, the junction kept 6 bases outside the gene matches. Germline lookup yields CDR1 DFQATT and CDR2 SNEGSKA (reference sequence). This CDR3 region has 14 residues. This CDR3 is CSASSPGGTGELFF. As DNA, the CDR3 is TGCAGTGCTAGTTCCCCAGGGGGTACCGGGGAGCTGTTTTTT.

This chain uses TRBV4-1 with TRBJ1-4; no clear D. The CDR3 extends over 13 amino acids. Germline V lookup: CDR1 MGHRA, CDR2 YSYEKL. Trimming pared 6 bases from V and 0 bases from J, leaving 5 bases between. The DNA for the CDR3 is TGCGCCAGCAGAGGTGCAACTAATGAAAAACTGTTTTTT. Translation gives CASRGATNEKLFF.

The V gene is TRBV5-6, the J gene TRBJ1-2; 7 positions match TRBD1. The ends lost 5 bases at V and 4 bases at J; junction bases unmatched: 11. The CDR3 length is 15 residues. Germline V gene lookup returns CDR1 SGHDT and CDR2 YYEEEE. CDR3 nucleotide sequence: TGTGCCAGCAGGCATACCAACAGGGGTCTCTATGGCTACACCTTC. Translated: CASRHTNRGLYGYTF.

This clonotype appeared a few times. The CDR3 loop is CASSSGQAIQETQYF. CDR3 bases: TGTGCCAGCAGCTCCGGACAGGCCATCCAAGAGACCCAGTACTTC. The chain is built from TRBV7-2 and TRBJ2-5, with 7 bases identical to TRBD1. Germline CDR1 SGHTA, CDR2 FQGNSA. This CDR3 has 15 amino acids. With 4 bases clipped from V and 1 base from J, the junction kept 6 bases outside the gene matches.

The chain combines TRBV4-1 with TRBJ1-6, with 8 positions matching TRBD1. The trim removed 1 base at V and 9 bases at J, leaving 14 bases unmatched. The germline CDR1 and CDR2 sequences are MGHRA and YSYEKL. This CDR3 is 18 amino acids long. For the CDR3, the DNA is TGCGCCAGCAGCCAAGGGTTTGCCGGGACAGGCCTTAGTTCACCCCTCCACTTT. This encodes CASSQGFAGTGLSSPLHF.

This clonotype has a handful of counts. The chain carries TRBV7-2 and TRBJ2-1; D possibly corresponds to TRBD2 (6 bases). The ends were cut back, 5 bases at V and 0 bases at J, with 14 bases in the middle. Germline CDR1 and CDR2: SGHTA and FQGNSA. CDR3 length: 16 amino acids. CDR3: CASSNPSVSSYNEQFF. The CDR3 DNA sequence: TGTGCCAGCAGCAATCCTAGCGTAAGCTCCTACAATGAGCAGTTCTTC.

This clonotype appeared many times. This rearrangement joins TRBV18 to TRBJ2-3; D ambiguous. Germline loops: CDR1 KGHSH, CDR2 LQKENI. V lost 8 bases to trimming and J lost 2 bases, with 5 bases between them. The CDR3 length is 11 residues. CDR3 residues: CASSTTDTQYF. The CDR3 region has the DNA TGTGCCAGCAGCACCACAGATACGCAGTATTTT.

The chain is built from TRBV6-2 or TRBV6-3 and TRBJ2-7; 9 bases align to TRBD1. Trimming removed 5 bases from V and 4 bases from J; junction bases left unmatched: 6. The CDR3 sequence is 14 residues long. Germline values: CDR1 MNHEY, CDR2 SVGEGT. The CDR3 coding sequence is TGTGCCAGCAGTCCACAGGGGGCGGCGTACGAGCAGTACTTC. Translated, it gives CASSPQGAAYEQYF.

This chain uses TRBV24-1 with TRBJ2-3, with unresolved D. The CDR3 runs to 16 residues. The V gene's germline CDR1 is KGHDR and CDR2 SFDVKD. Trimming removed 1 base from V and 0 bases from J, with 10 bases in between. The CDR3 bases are TGTGCCACCAGTGATTTCGGGCGGTCTAGCACAGATACGCAGTATTTT. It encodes CATSDFGRSSTDTQYF.

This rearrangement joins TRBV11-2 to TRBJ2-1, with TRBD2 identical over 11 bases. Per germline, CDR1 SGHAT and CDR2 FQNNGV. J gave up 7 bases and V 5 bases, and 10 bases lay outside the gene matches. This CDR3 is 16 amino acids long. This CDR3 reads CASSALAGGPSNEQFF. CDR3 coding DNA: TGTGCCAGCAGCGCATTAGCGGGAGGGCCCTCGAATGAGCAGTTCTTC.

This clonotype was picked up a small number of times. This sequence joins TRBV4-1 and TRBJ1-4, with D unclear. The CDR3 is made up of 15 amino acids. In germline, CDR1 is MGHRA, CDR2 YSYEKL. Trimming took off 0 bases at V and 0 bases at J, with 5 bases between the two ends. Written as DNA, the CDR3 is TGCGCCAGCAGCCAAGAAACAGCAACTAATGAAAAACTGTTTTTT. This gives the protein CASSQETATNEKLFF.

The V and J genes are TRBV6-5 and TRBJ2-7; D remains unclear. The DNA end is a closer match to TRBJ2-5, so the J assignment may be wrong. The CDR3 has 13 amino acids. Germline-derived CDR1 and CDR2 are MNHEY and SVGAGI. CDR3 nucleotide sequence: TGTGCCAGCAGTTACGAGAGTTGGGAGACCCAGTACTTC. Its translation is CASSYESWETQYF.

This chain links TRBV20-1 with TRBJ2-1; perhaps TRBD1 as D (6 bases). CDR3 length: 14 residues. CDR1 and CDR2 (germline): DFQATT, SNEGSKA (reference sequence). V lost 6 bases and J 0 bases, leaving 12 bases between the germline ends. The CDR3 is CSAPGQSSYNEQFF. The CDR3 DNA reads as TGCAGTGCCCCGGGACAAAGCTCCTACAATGAGCAGTTCTTC.

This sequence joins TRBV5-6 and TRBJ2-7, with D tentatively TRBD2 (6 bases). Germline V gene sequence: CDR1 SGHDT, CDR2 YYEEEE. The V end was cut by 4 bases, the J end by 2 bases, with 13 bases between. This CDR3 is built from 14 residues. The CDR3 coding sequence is TGTGCCAGCAGCGCCAATAGCGGAACCTACGAGCAGTACTTC. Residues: CASSANSGTYEQYF. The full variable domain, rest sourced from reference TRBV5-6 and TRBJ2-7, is DAGVTQSPTHLIKTRGQQVTLRCSPKSGHDTVSWYQQALGQGPQFIFQYYEEEERQRGNFPDRFSGHQFPNYSSELNVNALLLGDSALYLCASSANSGTYEQYFGPGTRLTVT.

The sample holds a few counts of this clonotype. The CDR3 region has the DNA TGTGCCAGCAGCCAGTTCCACAACACAGATACGCAGTATTTT. Translation gives CASSQFHNTDTQYF. This chain uses TRBV14 with TRBJ2-3, with unresolved D. The V and J ends lost 3 bases and 2 bases respectively, with 9 bases between them. Germline assignment: CDR1 SGHDN and CDR2 FVKESK. The CDR3 loop spans 14 amino acids.

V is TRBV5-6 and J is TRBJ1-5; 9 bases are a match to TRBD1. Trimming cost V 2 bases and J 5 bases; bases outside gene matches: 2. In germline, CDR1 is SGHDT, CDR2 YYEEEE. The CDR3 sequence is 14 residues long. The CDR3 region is CASSFGTGHQPQHF. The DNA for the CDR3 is TGTGCCAGCAGCTTCGGGACAGGGCATCAGCCCCAGCATTTT.

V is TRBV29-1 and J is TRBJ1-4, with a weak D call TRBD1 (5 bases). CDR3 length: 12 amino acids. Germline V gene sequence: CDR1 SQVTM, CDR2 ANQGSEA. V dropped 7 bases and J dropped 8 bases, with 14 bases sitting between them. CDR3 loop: CSGRGSGEKLFF. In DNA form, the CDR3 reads TGCAGCGGGCGGGGCTCGGGAGAAAAACTGTTTTTT.

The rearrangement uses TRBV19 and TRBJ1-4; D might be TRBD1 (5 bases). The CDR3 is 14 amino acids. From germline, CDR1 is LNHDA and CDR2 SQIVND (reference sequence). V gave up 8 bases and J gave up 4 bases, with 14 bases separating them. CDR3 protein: CASGPLGGNEKLFF. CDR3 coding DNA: TGTGCCAGTGGCCCGTTGGGGGGTAATGAAAAACTGTTTTTT.

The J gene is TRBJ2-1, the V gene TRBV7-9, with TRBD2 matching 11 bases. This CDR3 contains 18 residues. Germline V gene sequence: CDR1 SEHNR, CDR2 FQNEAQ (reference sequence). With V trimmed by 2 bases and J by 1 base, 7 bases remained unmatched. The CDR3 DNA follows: TGTGCCAGCAGCTTATTTAGCGGGAGGGCCCATTCCTACAATGAGCAGTTCTTC. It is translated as CASSLFSGRAHSYNEQFF.

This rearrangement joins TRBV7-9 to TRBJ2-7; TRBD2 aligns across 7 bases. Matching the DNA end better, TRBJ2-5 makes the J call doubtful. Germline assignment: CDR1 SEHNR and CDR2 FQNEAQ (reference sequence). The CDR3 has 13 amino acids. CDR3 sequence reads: CASLDGEGETQYF. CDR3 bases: TGTGCCAGCCTGGACGGGGAGGGTGAGACCCAGTACTTC.

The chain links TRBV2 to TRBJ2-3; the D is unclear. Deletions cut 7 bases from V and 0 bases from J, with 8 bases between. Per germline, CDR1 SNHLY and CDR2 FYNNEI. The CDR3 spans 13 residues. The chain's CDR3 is CASIRPSTDTQYF. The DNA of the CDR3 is TGTGCCAGCATTCGTCCTAGCACAGATACGCAGTATTTT.

The CDR3 loop reads CASSPLWGTMYF. The CDR3 nucleotides are TGTGCCAGCAGTCCCCTGTGGGGGACGATGTACTTC. The V gene is TRBV6-2 or TRBV6-3, the J gene TRBJ2-5; D assignment may be TRBD1 or TRBD2 (5 bases each). Germline values: CDR1 MNHEY, CDR2 SVGEGT. Deletions cut 5 bases from V and 13 bases from J, with 17 bases between. The CDR3 is 12 residues long.

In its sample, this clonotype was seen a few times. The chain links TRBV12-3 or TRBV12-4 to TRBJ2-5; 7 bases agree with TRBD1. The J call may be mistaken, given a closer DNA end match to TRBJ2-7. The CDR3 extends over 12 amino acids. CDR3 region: CASRTNRGEQYF. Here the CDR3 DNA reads TGTGCCAGCAGGACGAACAGGGGCGAGCAGTACTTC.

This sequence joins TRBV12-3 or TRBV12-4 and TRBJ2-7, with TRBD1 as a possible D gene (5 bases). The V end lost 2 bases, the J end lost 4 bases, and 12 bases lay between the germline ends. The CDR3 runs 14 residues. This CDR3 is CASSLRQGQYEQYF. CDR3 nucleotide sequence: TGTGCCAGCAGTTTAAGGCAGGGTCAATACGAGCAGTACTTC.

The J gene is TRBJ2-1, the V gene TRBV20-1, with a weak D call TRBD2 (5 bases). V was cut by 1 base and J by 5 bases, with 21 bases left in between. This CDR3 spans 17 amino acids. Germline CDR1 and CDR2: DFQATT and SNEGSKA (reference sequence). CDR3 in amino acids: CSARVGRAWGVNNEQFF. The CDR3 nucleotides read TGCAGTGCTAGAGTTGGTAGGGCTTGGGGAGTAAACAATGAGCAGTTCTTC.